This entry is about one T cell receptor (beta chain). Its antigen remains unidentified. The sample comes from a study of blood T cells in healthy people across ages. All donors came from Russia, were Caucasian and healthy, and spanned ages roughly 6 to 95. Primed by a sample-barcoded 5' primer and a J-beta primer mix, a second PCR proceeded for about 6 to 11 cycles. Every sample gave at least 3 million paired-end reads containing CDR3. TCRdb ran MiXCR on the 5' RACE reads and lists one entry per CDR3 protein. In the table there are nearly 1 million distinct CDR3 sequences, around 54% of which are singletons. General observations from the study: Bulk PBMC profiling left naive and antigen-experienced comparisons inconclusive.

The receptor was derived from a woman aged 60-75 years in good health. The sequencing sample was made of blood.

The CDR3 DNA reads as TGCAGTGCTCCCCCCTCCGGGACAGGAGAAGAGACCCAGTACTTC. Translation: CSAPPSGTGEETQYF. The chain employs TRBV20-1 and TRBJ2-5; 8 bases align to TRBD1. The germline V gene encodes CDR1 DFQATT and CDR2 SNEGSKA (reference sequence). Germline trimming cut 5 bases from V and 3 bases from J; bases unmatched to any gene: 11. The CDR3 covers 15 residues.